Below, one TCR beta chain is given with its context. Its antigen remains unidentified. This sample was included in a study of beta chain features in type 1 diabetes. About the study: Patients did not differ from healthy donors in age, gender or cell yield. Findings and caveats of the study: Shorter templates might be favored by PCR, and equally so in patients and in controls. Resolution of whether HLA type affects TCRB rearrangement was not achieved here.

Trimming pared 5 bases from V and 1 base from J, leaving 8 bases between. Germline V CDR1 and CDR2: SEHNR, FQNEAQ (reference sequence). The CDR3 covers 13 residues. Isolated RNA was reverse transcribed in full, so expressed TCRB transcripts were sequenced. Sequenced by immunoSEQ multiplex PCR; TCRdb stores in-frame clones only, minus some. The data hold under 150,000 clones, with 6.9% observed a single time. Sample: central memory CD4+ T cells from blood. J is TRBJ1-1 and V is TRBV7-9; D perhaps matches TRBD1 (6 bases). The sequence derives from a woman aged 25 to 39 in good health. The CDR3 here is CASSRQENTEAFF. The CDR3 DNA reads TGTGCCAGCAGCCGACAGGAGAACACTGAAGCTTTCTTT.